This section outlines one T cell receptor (beta chain) sequence together with its context. This specimen belongs to a study of T cells of healthy individuals. Trimming cost V 1 base and J 4 bases; bases outside gene matches: 15. The CDR3 totals 18 residues. CDR1 DFQATT and CDR2 SNEGSKA come from the germline V gene (reference sequence). TCRdb ran MiXCR on the 5' RACE reads and lists one entry per CDR3 protein. The table has 55,000 to 65,000 distinct CDR3 sequences, roughly 17% seen once. This chain joins TRBV20-1 and TRBJ2-3, with 9 bases aligning to TRBD1. The clonotype comes from a human donor in good health. The CDR3: CSARAPGGTGRMADTQYF. As DNA, the CDR3 is TGCAGTGCTAGAGCCCCCGGCGGGACAGGGAGAATGGCAGATACGCAGTATTTT.